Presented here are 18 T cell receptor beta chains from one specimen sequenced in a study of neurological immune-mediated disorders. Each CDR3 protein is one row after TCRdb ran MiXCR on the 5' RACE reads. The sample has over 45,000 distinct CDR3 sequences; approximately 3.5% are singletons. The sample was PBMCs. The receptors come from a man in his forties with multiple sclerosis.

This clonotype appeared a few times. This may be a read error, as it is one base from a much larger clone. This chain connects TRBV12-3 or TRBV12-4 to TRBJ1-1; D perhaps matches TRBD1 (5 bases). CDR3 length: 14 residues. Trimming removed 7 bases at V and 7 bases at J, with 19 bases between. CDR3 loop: CASTLGRSLNEAFF. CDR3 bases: TGTGCCAGCACCTTGGGACGGTCTTTAAATGAAGCTTTCTTT.

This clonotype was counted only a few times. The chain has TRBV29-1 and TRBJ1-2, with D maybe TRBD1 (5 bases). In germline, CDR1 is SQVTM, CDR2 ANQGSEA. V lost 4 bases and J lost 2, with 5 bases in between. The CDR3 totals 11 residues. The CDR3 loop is CSVGQNYGYTF. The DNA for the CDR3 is TGCAGCGTTGGACAGAACTATGGCTACACCTTC.

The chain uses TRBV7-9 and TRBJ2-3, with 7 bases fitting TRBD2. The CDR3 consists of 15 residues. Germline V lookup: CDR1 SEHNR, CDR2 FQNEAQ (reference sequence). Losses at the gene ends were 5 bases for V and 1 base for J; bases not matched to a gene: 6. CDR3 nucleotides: TGTGCCAGCAGCCCGACGGCGGGGGGCACAGATACGCAGTATTTT. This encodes CASSPTAGGTDTQYF.

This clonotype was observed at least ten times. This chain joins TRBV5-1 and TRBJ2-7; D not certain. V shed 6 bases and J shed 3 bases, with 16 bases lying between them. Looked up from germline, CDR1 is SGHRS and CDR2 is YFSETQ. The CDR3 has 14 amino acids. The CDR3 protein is CASTSPGLDYEQYF. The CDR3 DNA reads TGCGCCAGCACATCGCCCGGGCTAGACTACGAGCAGTACTTC.

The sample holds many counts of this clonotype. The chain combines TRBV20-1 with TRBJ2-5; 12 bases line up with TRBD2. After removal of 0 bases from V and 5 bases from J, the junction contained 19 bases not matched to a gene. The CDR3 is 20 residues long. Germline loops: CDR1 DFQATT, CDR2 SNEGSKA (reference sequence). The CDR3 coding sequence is TGCAGTGCTAGAGATCTTGGTTCTAGCGGGGGGGCAGTGCCATGGGAGACCCAGTACTTC. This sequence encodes CSARDLGSSGGAVPWETQYF.

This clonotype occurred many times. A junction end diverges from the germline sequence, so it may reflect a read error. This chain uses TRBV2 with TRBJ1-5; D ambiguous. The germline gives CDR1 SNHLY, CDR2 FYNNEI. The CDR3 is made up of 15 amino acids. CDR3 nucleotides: TGTGCCAGCAGTGACCTACAAGCGAGCAATCAGCCCCAGAATTTT. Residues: CASSDLQASNQPQNF.

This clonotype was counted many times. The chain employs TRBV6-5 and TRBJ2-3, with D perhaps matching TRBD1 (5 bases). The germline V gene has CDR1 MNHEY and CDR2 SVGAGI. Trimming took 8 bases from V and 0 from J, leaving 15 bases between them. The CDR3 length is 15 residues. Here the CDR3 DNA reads TGTGCCAGCGGACCAGGGCTACTGAGCACAGATACGCAGTATTTT. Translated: CASGPGLLSTDTQYF.

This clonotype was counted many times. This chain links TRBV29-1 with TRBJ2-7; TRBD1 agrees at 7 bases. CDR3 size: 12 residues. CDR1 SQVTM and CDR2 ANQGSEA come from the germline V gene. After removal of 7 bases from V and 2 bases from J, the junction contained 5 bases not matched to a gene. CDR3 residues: CSAGTDTYEQYF. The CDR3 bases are TGCAGCGCCGGGACAGATACCTACGAGCAGTACTTC.

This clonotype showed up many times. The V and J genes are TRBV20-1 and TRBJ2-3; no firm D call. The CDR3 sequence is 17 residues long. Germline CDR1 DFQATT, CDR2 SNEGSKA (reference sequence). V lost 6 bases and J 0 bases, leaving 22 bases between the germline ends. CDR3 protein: CSASTMTLTSSTDTQYF. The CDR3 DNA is TGCAGTGCAAGTACCATGACACTAACTTCTAGCACAGATACGCAGTATTTT.

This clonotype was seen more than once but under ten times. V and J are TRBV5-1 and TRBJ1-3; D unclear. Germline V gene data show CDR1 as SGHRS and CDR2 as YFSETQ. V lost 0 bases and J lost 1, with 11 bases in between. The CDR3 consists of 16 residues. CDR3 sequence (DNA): TGCGCCAGCAGCTTGGGGCAGTTATTATCTGGAAACACCATATATTTT. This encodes CASSLGQLLSGNTIYF.

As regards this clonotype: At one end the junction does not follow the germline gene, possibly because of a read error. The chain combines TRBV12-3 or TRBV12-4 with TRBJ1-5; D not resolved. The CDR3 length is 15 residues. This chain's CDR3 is CASSLASTGNQPQNF. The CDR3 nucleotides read TGTGCCAGCAGTTTAGCGTCTACTGGCAATCAGCCCCAGAATTTT.

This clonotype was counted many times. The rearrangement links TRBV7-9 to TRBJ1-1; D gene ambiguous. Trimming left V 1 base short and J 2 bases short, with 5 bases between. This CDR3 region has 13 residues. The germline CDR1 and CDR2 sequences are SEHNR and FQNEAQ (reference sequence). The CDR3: CASSLVLNTEAFF. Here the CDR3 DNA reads TGTGCCAGCAGCTTAGTGCTAAACACTGAAGCTTTCTTT.

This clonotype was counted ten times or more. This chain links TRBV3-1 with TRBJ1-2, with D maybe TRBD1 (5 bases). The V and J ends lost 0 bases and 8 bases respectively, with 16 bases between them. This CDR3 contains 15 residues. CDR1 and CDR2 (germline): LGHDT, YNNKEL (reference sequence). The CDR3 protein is CASSQEAGGSGGYTF. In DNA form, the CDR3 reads TGTGCCAGCAGCCAAGAGGCCGGGGGGAGCGGCGGCTACACCTTC.

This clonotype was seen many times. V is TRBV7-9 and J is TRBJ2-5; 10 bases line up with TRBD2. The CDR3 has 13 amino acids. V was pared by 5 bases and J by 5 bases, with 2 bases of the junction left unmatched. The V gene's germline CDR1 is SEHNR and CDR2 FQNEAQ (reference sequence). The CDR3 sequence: CASSRTSGETQYF. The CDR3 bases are TGTGCCAGCAGCCGGACTAGCGGCGAGACCCAGTACTTC.

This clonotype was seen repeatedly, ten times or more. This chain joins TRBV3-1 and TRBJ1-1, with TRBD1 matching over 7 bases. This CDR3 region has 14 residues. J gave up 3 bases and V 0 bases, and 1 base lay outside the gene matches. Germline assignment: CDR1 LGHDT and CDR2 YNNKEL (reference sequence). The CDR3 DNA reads TGTGCCAGCAGCCAAGATGGGACAGACACTGAAGCTTTCTTT. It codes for CASSQDGTDTEAFF.

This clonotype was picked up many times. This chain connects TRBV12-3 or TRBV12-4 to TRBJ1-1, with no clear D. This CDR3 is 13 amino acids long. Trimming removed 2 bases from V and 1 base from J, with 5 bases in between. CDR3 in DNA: TGTGCCAGCAGTTTACGAGAGAACACTGAAGCTTTCTTT. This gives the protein CASSLRENTEAFF.

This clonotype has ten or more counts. The CDR3 DNA reads TGTGCCAGCAGCGTAGGCCCGAACGTAGATACGCAGTATTTT. It yields the protein CASSVGPNVDTQYF. The V call is TRBV9, the J call TRBJ2-3; unclear D gene. The CDR3 totals 14 residues. The V gene's germline CDR1 is SGDLS and CDR2 YYNGEE. Deletions cut 0 bases from V and 5 bases from J, with 10 bases between. The full variable domain, in which reference TRBV9 and TRBJ2-3 provide the parts outside the CDR3, is DSGVTQTPKHLITATGQRVTLRCSPRSGDLSVYWYQQSLDQGLQFLIQYYNGEERAKGNILERFSAQQFPDLHSELNLSSLELGDSALYFCASSVGPNVDTQYFGPGTRLTVL.

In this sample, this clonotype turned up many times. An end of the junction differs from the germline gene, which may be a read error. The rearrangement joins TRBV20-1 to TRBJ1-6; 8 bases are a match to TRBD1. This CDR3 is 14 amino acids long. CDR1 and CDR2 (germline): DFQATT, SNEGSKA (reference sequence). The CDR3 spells CSASLGQGRSPLNF. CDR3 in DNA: TGCAGTGCTAGTCTCGGACAGGGACGCTCACCCCTCAACTTT.